This T cell receptor beta chain was obtained from a study of blood T cell repertoires in COVID-19. About the research overall: From T cells, B-cell-depleted T cells, or PBMCs came the material, which was cDNA or gDNA.

Original methodology: It was from reference gene primer amplification that nucleated cell counts were estimated. Using immunoSEQ multiplex PCR, the repertoire was profiled, and TCRdb retains in-frame clones only, with some absent. Clonal size and the V and J genes are those of that table, whereas D and trimming came from the DNA. The repertoire has 300,000 to 350,000 clones, roughly 86% of them found once; the top ten carry 6% to 8%. Seattle patient enrollment occurred during active infection, with longitudinal follow-up thereafter. Source material: peripheral blood. This TCR came from a woman in her 70s with COVID-19, enrolled during active disease.

The CDR3 sequence is CASSRNPGQGTNEQFF. The CDR3 nucleotides are TGCGCCAGCAGCAGAAATCCGGGACAGGGTACCAATGAGCAGTTCTTC. V is TRBV5-1 and J is TRBJ2-1; 9 bases map to TRBD1. CDR3 length: 16 amino acids. The V segment lost 4 bases and the J segment 6 bases; nucleotides outside the gene matches: 11. The germline V gene encodes CDR1 SGHRS and CDR2 YFSETQ.